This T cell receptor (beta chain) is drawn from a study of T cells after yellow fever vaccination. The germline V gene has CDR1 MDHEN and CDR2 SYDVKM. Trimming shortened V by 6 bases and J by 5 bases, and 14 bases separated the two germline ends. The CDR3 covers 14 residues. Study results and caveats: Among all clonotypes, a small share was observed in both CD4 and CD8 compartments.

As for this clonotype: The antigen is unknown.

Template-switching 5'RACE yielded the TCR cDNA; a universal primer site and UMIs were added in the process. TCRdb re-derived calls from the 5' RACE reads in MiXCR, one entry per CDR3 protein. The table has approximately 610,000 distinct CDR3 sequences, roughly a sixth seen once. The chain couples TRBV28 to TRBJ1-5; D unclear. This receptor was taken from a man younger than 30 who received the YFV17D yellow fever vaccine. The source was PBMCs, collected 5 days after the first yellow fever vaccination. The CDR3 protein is CASRLKDLYQPQHF. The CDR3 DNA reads TGTGCCAGCAGACTAAAGGACTTATATCAGCCCCAGCATTTT.